This T cell receptor beta chain was sequenced during a study of shared clonotypes between healthy human individuals. Notes on the study in general: Deeper or shallower sequencing was expected to change how clonotypes are shared among donors.

This CDR3 region has 16 residues. Trimming removed 9 bases from V and 0 bases from J; junction bases left unmatched: 8. Germline V gives CDR1 SNHLY, CDR2 FYNNEI. Each sorted subset replicate got 200 ng genomic DNA, about 33,000 genomes. The data were produced by immunoSEQ multiplex PCR, yet TCRdb's version contains in-frame clones alone and is incomplete. This table holds roughly 2.5 million clones, around nine tenths found once. In regard to this clone: What it binds is not known.

Sequenced input: naive CD4+ T cells sorted from blood. Subset of the sample: CD45RA+ positively selected. This TCR came from a man aged 18 to 35 in good health. The genes are TRBV2 and TRBJ2-2; 9 bases align to TRBD1. This chain's CDR3 is CASSEGTGSNTGELFF. For the CDR3, the DNA is TGTGCCAGTTCGGAGGGGACAGGGTCGAACACCGGGGAGCTGTTTTTT.